This record looks at one T cell receptor (beta chain) sequence and its context. Its antigen remains unknown. Time point denoted: blood 4 weeks post-SBRT, at nephrectomy. Treatment here: 15 Gy SBRT to primary tumor, nephrectomy 4 weeks later. Serial blood draws occurred at baseline and 2 and 4 weeks post-SBRT. This renal cell carcinoma was of the clear cell type. The sample is drawn from a study of radiation and T cells in renal cell carcinoma. Study-wide findings and caveats: In blood, top tumor clones expanded by 2 weeks, shrinking by 4. No pretreatment tumor biopsies were available for baseline clonotypes.

The CDR3 runs 15 residues. CDR1 is SGHRS and CDR2 is YFSETQ in the germline V gene. V shed 0 bases and J 4 bases; nucleotides not matched to a gene: 6. TCRdb keeps only in-frame clones here, not all; method: immunoSEQ multiplex PCR. The table shows roughly 160,000 clones, with about 87% occurring only once. The rearrangement joins TRBV5-1 to TRBJ2-7; 8 nucleotides match TRBD2. This TCR was recovered from a woman between 50 and 59 years old with renal cell carcinoma. This material consisted of blood, taken from a patient whose treatment included radiotherapy and nephrectomy. CDR3 DNA sequence: TGCGCCAGCAGCTTGGACGGGGGGGCGGTGTACGAGCAGTACTTC. This translates into CASSLDGGAVYEQYF.